The 20 T cell receptor beta chains reported below all come from one sample, sequenced in a study of T cells in Graves' hyperthyroidism and ophthalmopathy. Template material for amplifying TCR beta CDR3 regions consisted of RNA transcripts. First-round RT-PCR of the TCR CDR3 relied on the HTBI primer set. TCRdb independently ran MiXCR on the multiplex PCR reads; one entry per CDR3 protein. The sample lists about 350,000 distinct CDR3 sequences; about 15% were seen once. Input material: blood. These receptors were obtained from a woman in her thirties with Graves' hyperthyroidism that later progressed to Graves' ophthalmopathy.

This clonotype appeared a few times. The chain is built from TRBV28 and TRBJ2-3; no firm D call. Germline CDR1 and CDR2: MDHEN and SYDVKM. The CDR3 sequence is 10 residues long. The ends were cut back, 5 bases at V and 10 bases at J, with 7 bases in the middle. The CDR3 is CASSTDAQYF. DNA of the CDR3: TGTGCCAGCAGTACTGATGCGCAGTATTTT.

This clonotype was picked up a small number of times. The chain is built from TRBV9 and TRBJ2-7; D is possibly TRBD1 or TRBD2 (5 bases each). V was pared by 5 bases and J by 5 bases, with 17 bases between. The CDR3 extends over 14 amino acids. Looked up from germline, CDR1 is SGDLS and CDR2 is YYNGEE. CDR3 region: CASSDPGAGNEQYF. DNA for the CDR3: TGTGCCAGCAGTGACCCCGGGGCTGGGAACGAGCAGTACTTC. The full variable domain, rest sourced from reference TRBV9 and TRBJ2-7, is DSGVTQTPKHLITATGQRVTLRCSPRSGDLSVYWYQQSLDQGLQFLIQYYNGEERAKGNILERFSAQQFPDLHSELNLSSLELGDSALYFCASSDPGAGNEQYFGPGTRLTVT.

At least ten counts were recorded for this clonotype. The rearrangement links TRBV11-2 to TRBJ1-6; 9 nucleotides match TRBD1. CDR3 length: 15 residues. Germline CDR1 is SGHAT and CDR2 is FQNNGV. V shed 1 base and J 7 bases; nucleotides not matched to a gene: 2. CDR3 region: CASSLAGQGNSPLHF. DNA of the CDR3: TGTGCCAGCAGCTTAGCGGGACAGGGAAATTCACCCCTCCACTTT.

This clonotype was seen a handful of times. The rearrangement joins TRBV6-1 to TRBJ1-3; D is undetermined. Germline values: CDR1 MNHNS, CDR2 SASEGT. The ends were cut back, 4 bases at V and 0 bases at J, with 7 bases in the middle. This CDR3 has 14 residues. The CDR3 DNA reads as TGTGCCAGCAGTGGTTTGACCTCTGGAAACACCATATATTTT. It yields the protein CASSGLTSGNTIYF.

Ten or more counts support this clonotype. The chain has TRBV28 and TRBJ1-1, with D possibly TRBD1 on 6 matching bases. The CDR3 length is 13 residues. Germline CDR1 and CDR2: MDHEN and SYDVKM. Trimming shortened V by 3 bases and J by 6 bases, and 11 bases separated the two germline ends. The CDR3 region is CASSFPGDSEAFF. The CDR3 DNA reads as TGTGCCAGCAGTTTTCCAGGGGATTCTGAAGCTTTCTTT.

The V gene is TRBV5-1, the J gene TRBJ2-1, with 14 positions matching TRBD2. Per the germline V gene, CDR1 is SGHRS and CDR2 is YFSETQ. V lost 4 bases and J lost 9; bases outside the gene matches: 9. The length of the CDR3 is 16 residues. CDR3 sequence: CASSPLGTSGSAEQFF. The CDR3, as DNA: TGCGCCAGCAGCCCACTCGGGACTAGCGGGAGTGCTGAGCAGTTCTTC.

This clonotype was detected many times. The rearrangement uses TRBV5-6 and TRBJ2-2; 12 bases line up with TRBD2. The V gene's germline CDR1 is SGHDT and CDR2 YYEEEE. The CDR3 sequence is 16 residues long. Trimming cost V 5 bases and J 6 bases; bases outside gene matches: 8. The CDR3: CASSRMTSGSAGELFF. The CDR3, as DNA: TGTGCCAGCAGTCGAATGACTAGCGGGAGCGCCGGGGAGCTGTTTTTT.

In its sample, this clonotype was seen many times. V and J are TRBV5-1 and TRBJ2-1; 9 bases match TRBD2. The CDR3 length is 17 residues. J was trimmed by 2 bases and V by 3 bases; bases with no gene match: 9. The germline gives CDR1 SGHRS, CDR2 YFSETQ. As DNA, the CDR3 is TGCGCCAGCAGCTCGTTGGCGGCGGGGGGGCCCTACAATGAGCAGTTCTTC. This gives the protein CASSSLAAGGPYNEQFF.

Regarding this clonotype: The CDR3 does not close with the conserved phenylalanine or tryptophan, likely indicating a read error. The chain employs TRBV2 and TRBJ1-5; D is possibly TRBD1 (5 bases). Germline V CDR1 and CDR2: SNHLY, FYNNEI. V lost 2 bases and J 6 bases, leaving 11 bases between the germline ends. The length of the CDR3 is 14 residues. The CDR3: CASSEQGSSQPQHS. CDR3 coding DNA: TGTGCCAGCAGTGAACAGGGTTCAAGTCAGCCCCAGCATTCT.

The table lists this clonotype with a few counts. The chain recombines TRBV29-1 with TRBJ2-5; 11 positions match TRBD1. CDR3 length: 15 residues. V trimming: 6 bases; J trimming: 5 bases; junction bases outside the gene matches: 11. Per germline, CDR1 SQVTM and CDR2 ANQGSEA. CDR3 residues: CSVDPGQGVLETQYF. The CDR3 nucleotides read TGCAGCGTAGATCCGGGACAGGGGGTATTGGAGACCCAGTACTTC.

This clonotype was detected ten times or more. This chain uses TRBV5-1 with TRBJ2-1, with 9 bases aligning to TRBD1. Germline CDR1 SGHRS, CDR2 YFSETQ. Trimming removed 4 bases from V and 3 bases from J; junction bases left unmatched: 8. CDR3 size: 16 residues. CDR3 region: CASSPGDRAGYNEQFF. The CDR3, as DNA: TGCGCCAGCAGCCCGGGGGACAGGGCCGGCTACAATGAGCAGTTCTTC.

The table lists this clonotype with many counts. This rearrangement joins TRBV27 to TRBJ2-4, with 7 bases aligning to TRBD1. The CDR3 length is 16 residues. Per germline, CDR1 MNHEY and CDR2 SMNVEV (reference sequence). V shed 4 bases, J shed 5 bases, and the junction held 11 bases outside the gene matches. This CDR3 reads CASSSLTGMVQNIQYF. The CDR3, as DNA: TGTGCCAGCAGTTCTCTGACAGGGATGGTGCAAAACATTCAGTACTTC.

This clonotype was observed a handful of times. The rearrangement links TRBV4-1 to TRBJ2-7, with TRBD1 as a possible D gene (5 bases). Germline V gives CDR1 MGHRA, CDR2 YSYEKL. Trimming pared 3 bases from V and 3 bases from J, leaving 21 bases between. This CDR3 is 17 amino acids long. In DNA form, the CDR3 reads TGCGCCAGCAGCCAGCCCACCCAGGGCCATCTTCTCTACGAGCAGTACTTC. Amino acids: CASSQPTQGHLLYEQYF.

This clonotype was counted at least ten times. The chain uses TRBV25-1 and TRBJ2-1; TRBD2 matches 7 bases. With V trimmed by 4 bases and J by 7 bases, 10 bases remained unmatched. The germline CDR1 and CDR2 sequences are MGHDK and SYGVNS. There are 15 residues in the CDR3. DNA of the CDR3: TGTGCCAGCAGTGGCCGGTTGGCGGGAGTGAATGAGCAGTTCTTC. Amino acid sequence: CASSGRLAGVNEQFF.

The table lists this clonotype with many counts. The chain employs TRBV12-5 and TRBJ2-3; D unclear. There are 13 residues in the CDR3. Between the trimmed V and J ends, which lost 1 base and 2 bases, there was a span of 4 bases. Germline CDR1 is LGHNT and CDR2 is FRNRAP. CDR3 nucleotide sequence: TGTGCTAGTGGTTTGGGAATCACAGATACGCAGTATTTT. Its translation: CASGLGITDTQYF.

In its sample, this clonotype was seen many times. This rearrangement joins TRBV28 to TRBJ1-1; D is unresolved. This CDR3 comprises 13 residues. The V end lost 5 bases, the J end lost 0 bases, and 7 bases lay between the germline ends. Germline CDR1 is MDHEN and CDR2 is SYDVKM. The CDR3 protein is CASSLDLNTEAFF. DNA of the CDR3: TGTGCCAGCAGTCTTGACCTGAACACTGAAGCTTTCTTT.

This clonotype has a count of ten or more. The chain is built from TRBV11-2 and TRBJ2-3, with 11 bases identical to TRBD2. CDR3 size: 17 residues. The ends lost 3 bases at V and 3 bases at J; junction bases unmatched: 8. Per the germline V gene, CDR1 is SGHAT and CDR2 is FQNNGV. For the CDR3, the DNA is TGTGCCAGCAGCTTTTACTGGGCTAGCGGGAGGACAGATACGCAGTATTTT. Translating gives CASSFYWASGRTDTQYF.

This clonotype was counted many times. V and J are TRBV5-1 and TRBJ2-1; TRBD2 matches at 10 bases. The J segment lost 7 bases and the V segment lost 4 bases, leaving 5 bases of the junction unmatched. The CDR3 runs 14 residues. CDR1 SGHRS and CDR2 YFSETQ come from the germline V gene. CDR3 protein: CASSPNSGGNEQFF. The DNA for the CDR3 is TGCGCCAGCAGCCCTAATAGCGGGGGGAATGAGCAGTTCTTC.

This clonotype showed up many times. This chain links TRBV27 with TRBJ2-1; D gene unclear. V lost 5 bases and J lost 3, with 11 bases in between. Germline CDR1 and CDR2: MNHEY and SMNVEV (reference sequence). CDR3 length: 14 residues. DNA for the CDR3: TGTGCCAGCAGTCCCCGGGCCCGCTACAATGAGCAGTTCTTC. It is translated as CASSPRARYNEQFF.

The sample holds many counts of this clonotype. This sequence joins TRBV6-1 and TRBJ2-5; perhaps TRBD2 as D (5 bases). With 4 bases removed from V and 1 base from J, the gap between germline ends came to 13 bases. The germline CDR1 and CDR2 sequences are MNHNS and SASEGT. This CDR3 is built from 15 residues. Here the CDR3 reads CASSGGSLAQETQYF. The CDR3 nucleotides read TGTGCCAGCAGTGGGGGTTCGCTAGCCCAAGAGACCCAGTACTTC.